This T cell receptor beta chain is drawn from a study of T-cell memory formation after mild COVID-19. The CDR3 has 15 amino acids. Germline lookup yields CDR1 KGHDR and CDR2 SFDVKD. Unmatched junction bases numbered 6, after V lost 7 bases and J lost 2 bases. TCRdb itself ran the 5' RACE reads through MiXCR, one entry per CDR3 protein. This repertoire shows roughly 300,000 distinct CDR3 sequences, roughly an eighth found once; its top ten account for about 20%. The V call is TRBV24-1, the J call TRBJ2-2; 7 bases agree with TRBD2. The receptor was derived from a man younger than 30 who had mild COVID-19 (a few samples of this study predate the infection). Cell type and time point are not known. The source material was PBMCs or a T cell subset sorted from them (not recorded which). The CDR3 reads CATRSGKGNTGELFF. CDR3 sequence (DNA): TGTGCCACCAGGAGCGGGAAGGGCAACACCGGGGAGCTGTTTTTT.